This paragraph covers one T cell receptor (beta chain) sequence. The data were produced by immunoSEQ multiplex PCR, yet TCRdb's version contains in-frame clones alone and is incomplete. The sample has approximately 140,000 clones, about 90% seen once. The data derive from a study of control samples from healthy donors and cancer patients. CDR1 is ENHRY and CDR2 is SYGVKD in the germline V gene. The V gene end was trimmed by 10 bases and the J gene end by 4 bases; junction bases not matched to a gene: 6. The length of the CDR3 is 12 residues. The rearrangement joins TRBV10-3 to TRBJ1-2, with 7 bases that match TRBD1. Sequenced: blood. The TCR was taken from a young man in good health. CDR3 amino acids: CATSDRAYGYTF. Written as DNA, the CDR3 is TGTGCCACCTCTGACAGGGCCTATGGCTACACCTTC.